This T cell receptor beta chain is from a study of T cells in Graves' hyperthyroidism and ophthalmopathy. The V gene's germline CDR1 is SGDLS and CDR2 YYNGEE. The V segment lost 2 bases and the J segment 2 bases; nucleotides outside the gene matches: 7. CDR3 length equals 15 residues. Patients were excluded because of uncontrolled infection, other autoimmune disease, pregnancy or lactation. General study results and limits: The model made its ophthalmopathy prediction, and onset followed a median around 6.9 months later. Most expanded thyroid clonotypes above 0.001 recurred in blood.

Authors of the study amplified TCR beta CDR3 regions from RNA transcripts. Researchers ran a first-round RT-PCR on the TCR CDR3 using the HTBI primer set. TCRdb re-analysed the multiplex PCR reads in MiXCR, keeping a single row per CDR3 protein. This table holds 500,000 to 650,000 distinct CDR3 sequences, about 45% found once. This clonotype was recorded at least ten times. Its antigen is undetermined. This sequence joins TRBV9 and TRBJ2-7; TRBD2 matches at 7 bases. The sequenced sample was peripheral blood or thyroid tissue (not recorded which). The receptor's source is an adult woman with Graves' disease, either hyperthyroidism or ophthalmopathy (not recorded which). The CDR3 loop is CASSVGREFAYEQYF. The CDR3, as DNA: TGTGCCAGCAGCGTGGGGCGGGAGTTCGCCTACGAGCAGTACTTC.